These 16 T cell receptor beta chains were sequenced from one sample in a study of cytomegalovirus exposure and HLA in healthy donors (dated by TCRdb to 2016 to 2017). The protocol used for the library was the immunoSEQ multiplex PCR assay. For the multiplex PCR, a mixture combining 60 forward primers for TCR Vbeta segments and 13 reverse primers for TCR Jbeta segments was used. TCRdb limited this immuneACCESS table to in-frame rearrangements with V and J called. A share of clones is missing; checked studies link under half to unresolved V genes, and the rest is unexplained. Within this sample are about 110,000 clones, with 78% of them counted one time only. The ten largest clones represent 1% to 1.5% of the sample. The sequenced sample was PBMCs. These receptors originate from a man between 25 and 39 years old in good health and CMV-seronegative.

The CDR3 region has the DNA TGCGCCAGCAGTCGGGTTGTTTCGGGCTACGAGCAGTACTTC. Translated: CASSRVVSGYEQYF. The V call is TRBV4-1, the J call TRBJ2-7; the D is unclear. The CDR3 is made up of 14 amino acids. Germline loops: CDR1 MGHRA, CDR2 YSYEKL. With 6 bases removed from V and 3 bases from J, the gap between germline ends came to 15 bases.

The chain carries TRBV4-3 and TRBJ1-2, with D hard to call. V was trimmed by 1 base and J by 5 bases, leaving 14 bases between them. This CDR3 is built from 15 residues. CDR1 and CDR2 from the germline V gene are LGHNA and YSLEER. The CDR3 sequence is CASSQGRVLRYGYTF. DNA of the CDR3: TGCGCCAGCAGCCAAGGGCGGGTGTTAAGGTATGGCTACACCTTC.

V gene TRBV30 combines with J gene TRBJ1-1, with D tentatively TRBD1 (5 bases). CDR1 and CDR2 (germline): GTSNPN, SVGIG (reference sequence). The CDR3 spans 13 residues. Trimming pared 4 bases from V and 0 bases from J, leaving 9 bases between. CDR3 nucleotides: TGTGCCTGGAAAGGACAAGTGAACACTGAAGCTTTCTTT. Protein sequence: CAWKGQVNTEAFF. Drawing the rest from reference TRBV30 and TRBJ1-1, the complete variable domain is SQTIHQWPATLVQPVGSPLSLECTVEGTSNPNLYWYRQAAGRGLQLLFYSVGIGQISSEVPQNLSASRPQDRQFILSSKKLLLSDSGFYLCAWKGQVNTEAFFGQGTRLTVV.

This chain links TRBV5-4 with TRBJ2-2, with 14 nucleotides matching TRBD2. CDR1 is SGHNT, CDR2 YYREEE, per germline (reference sequence). This CDR3 is built from 16 residues. J was trimmed by 5 bases and V by 4 bases; bases with no gene match: 4. CDR3 bases: TGTGCCAGCAGCCTGGGGACTAGCGGGAGTACCGGGGAGCTGTTTTTT. Translated: CASSLGTSGSTGELFF.

This chain connects TRBV9 to TRBJ2-5; D uncertain. V shed 4 bases and J shed 0 bases, with 10 bases lying between them. Germline V gene sequence: CDR1 SGDLS, CDR2 YYNGEE. The CDR3 is 14 residues long. The DNA of the CDR3 is TGTGCCAGCAGCCCCACGGCGGACCAAGAGACCCAGTACTTC. This gives the protein CASSPTADQETQYF.

The CDR3 region is CASSLRGMGRETQYF. Written as DNA, the CDR3 is TGCGCCAGCAGCCTCAGGGGTATGGGCAGGGAGACCCAGTACTTC. The chain combines TRBV4-1 with TRBJ2-5, with D maybe TRBD1 (6 bases). The CDR3 totals 15 residues. CDR1 is MGHRA and CDR2 is YSYEKL in the germline V gene. Trimming removed 4 bases from V and 5 bases from J, with 17 bases in between.

The chain couples TRBV19 to TRBJ2-5; D is possibly TRBD1 (6 bases). This CDR3 has 14 residues. V was shortened by 6 bases and J by 2 bases, with 13 bases between the two germline ends. Germline loops: CDR1 LNHDA, CDR2 SQIVND (reference sequence). CDR3 protein: CASSRQETQETQYF. The CDR3, as DNA: TGTGCCAGTAGCCGACAGGAGACTCAAGAGACCCAGTACTTC.

The CDR3 sequence: CASKYSGGNQPQHF. As DNA, the CDR3 is TGTGCCAGCAAGTATTCAGGGGGCAATCAGCCCCAGCATTTT. The rearrangement uses TRBV6-1 and TRBJ1-5; maybe TRBD1 (6 bases). Deletions cut 7 bases from V and 2 bases from J, with 12 bases between. Germline V gene data show CDR1 as MNHNS and CDR2 as SASEGT. CDR3 length equals 14 residues.

This clone was detected only a few times. V is TRBV4-3 and J is TRBJ2-5; 9 bases are a match to TRBD2. V dropped 0 bases and J dropped 0; count of bases not matched to a gene: 8. In germline, CDR1 is LGHNA, CDR2 YSLEER. This CDR3 has 18 amino acids. CDR3 in amino acids: CASSQDWPVAGDQETQYF. The CDR3 DNA reads as TGCGCCAGCAGCCAAGATTGGCCGGTAGCGGGGGACCAAGAGACCCAGTACTTC.

This rearrangement joins TRBV7-2 to TRBJ1-5; D uncertain. V lost 4 bases and J 0 bases, leaving 13 bases between the germline ends. Per the germline V gene, CDR1 is SGHTA and CDR2 is FQGNSA. The CDR3 length is 16 residues. DNA for the CDR3: TGTGCCAGCAGCTCCTCGGGATCCTATAGCAATCAGCCCCAGCATTTT. Translating it yields CASSSSGSYSNQPQHF.

The gene calls are TRBV29-1 and TRBJ1-2; D unclear. This CDR3 contains 15 residues. Deletions cut 0 bases from V and 7 bases from J, with 18 bases between. The germline V gene has CDR1 SQVTM and CDR2 ANQGSEA. The CDR3 spells CSVEDPGLTEPGYTF. The DNA for the CDR3 is TGCAGCGTTGAAGATCCGGGGTTAACTGAACCTGGCTACACCTTC.

Only a few counts were recorded for this clone. V is TRBV27 and J is TRBJ1-5; weak D call: TRBD1 (5 bases). V dropped 6 bases and J dropped 4 bases, with 10 bases sitting between them. Germline V gene lookup returns CDR1 MNHEY and CDR2 SMNVEV (reference sequence). The CDR3 has 13 amino acids. The chain's CDR3 is CASRWGFNQPQHF. Here the CDR3 DNA reads TGTGCCAGCAGGTGGGGCTTTAATCAGCCCCAGCATTTT.

The table lists this clone with a count of one. V usage is TRBV18 and J usage is TRBJ1-5; D uncertain. The germline V and J ends were trimmed by 6 bases and 0 bases, with 9 bases remaining between them. Looked up from germline, CDR1 is KGHSH and CDR2 is LQKENI. The CDR3 runs 14 residues. The CDR3 DNA sequence: TGTGCCAGCTCCGGCGGGAATAGCAATCAGCCCCAGCATTTT. Its translation: CASSGGNSNQPQHF.

This clone was observed a single time. The rearrangement joins TRBV29-1 to TRBJ1-1; D unclear. Trimming stripped 1 base from V and 1 base from J, with 10 bases between. Germline-derived CDR1 and CDR2 are SQVTM and ANQGSEA. This CDR3 region has 14 residues. The DNA of the CDR3 is TGCAGCGTTGAAGTTCGGTTAGCGAACACTGAAGCTTTCTTT. Residues: CSVEVRLANTEAFF.

This chain uses TRBV14 with TRBJ1-2; TRBD1 might be the D (5 bases). V was trimmed by 1 base and J by 1 base, leaving 16 bases between them. The CDR3 consists of 17 residues. Germline CDR1 reads SGHDN; CDR2 reads FVKESK. The CDR3, as DNA: TGTGCCAGCAGCCAAGTCTTGGACGGGACTCATAACTATGGCTACACCTTC. Its protein product is CASSQVLDGTHNYGYTF.

This clone has a handful of counts. The chain has TRBV6-5 and TRBJ2-7; TRBD1 agrees at 8 bases. Looked up from germline, CDR1 is MNHEY and CDR2 is SVGAGI. V trimming: 6 bases; J trimming: 4 bases; junction bases outside the gene matches: 5. The CDR3 extends over 13 amino acids. CDR3 residues: CASSHDRGYEQYF. CDR3 nucleotide sequence: TGTGCCAGCAGCCATGACAGGGGATACGAGCAGTACTTC.